Below, one TCR beta chain is given with its context. The antigen is undetermined. This sample was taken from a study of CD8 T cells in ankylosing spondylitis. TCR beta libraries were made by quantitative 5'-RACE with molecular barcodes. TCRdb analysed the 5' RACE reads with MiXCR anew, one entry per CDR3 protein. The sample lists about 500,000 distinct CDR3 sequences, over 9.5% occurring once. The germline CDR1 and CDR2 sequences are SGDLS and YYNGEE. V lost 0 bases to trimming and J lost 1 base, with 7 bases between them. The CDR3 covers 14 residues. Study-level points and caveats: Blood of patients with ankylosing spondylitis appeared to be characterized by a TCR beta motif of seven or eight highly homologous variants. Clones linked to the disease showed a CD8+ phenotype. They occurred at relatively low frequencies in peripheral blood. Reportedly, disease-linked clones are significantly enriched in ankylosing spondylitis patients' matched synovial fluid.

The clonotype originates from a male donor with ankylosing spondylitis. The chain carries TRBV9 and TRBJ2-5; D unresolved. Sequenced material: blood, either unsorted or a sorted T cell fraction (not recorded which). For the CDR3, the DNA is TGTGCCAGCAGCGTAGACACCACCCAAGAGACCCAGTACTTC. It codes for CASSVDTTQETQYF.